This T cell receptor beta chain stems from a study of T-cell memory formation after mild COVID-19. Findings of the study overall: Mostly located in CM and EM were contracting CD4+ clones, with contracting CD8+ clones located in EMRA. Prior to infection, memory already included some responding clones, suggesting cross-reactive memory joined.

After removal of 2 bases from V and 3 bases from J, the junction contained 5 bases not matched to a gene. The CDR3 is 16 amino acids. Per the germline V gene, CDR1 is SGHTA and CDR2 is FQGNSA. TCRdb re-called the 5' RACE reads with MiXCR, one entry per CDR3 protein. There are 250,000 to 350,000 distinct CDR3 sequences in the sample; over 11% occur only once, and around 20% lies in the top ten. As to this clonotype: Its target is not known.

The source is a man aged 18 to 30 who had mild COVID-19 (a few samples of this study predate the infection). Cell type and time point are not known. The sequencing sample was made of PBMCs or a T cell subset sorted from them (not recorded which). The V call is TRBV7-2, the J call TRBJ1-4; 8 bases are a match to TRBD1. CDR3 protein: CASSLNPGQANEKLFF. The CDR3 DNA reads TGTGCCAGCAGCTTAAATCCGGGACAGGCTAATGAAAAACTGTTTTTT.